Following are 22 T cell receptor beta chains from one sample sequenced in a study of cytomegalovirus exposure and HLA in healthy donors. The table came from immunoSEQ multiplex PCR; TCRdb's copy has only in-frame clones and leaves some out. Of around 180,000 clones in the sample, roughly 86% were seen once. The sequencing input was PBMCs. The receptor set was obtained from a woman younger than 35 in good health and CMV-seronegative.

The V call is TRBV2, the J call TRBJ1-2; D might be TRBD1 (5 bases). The length of the CDR3 is 12 residues. CDR1 is SNHLY and CDR2 is FYNNEI in the germline V gene. V was cut by 7 bases and J by 3 bases, with 9 bases left in between. DNA for the CDR3: TGTGCCAGCAAGGGAGGGGACTATGGCTACACCTTC. It yields the protein CASKGGDYGYTF. Using reference TRBV2 and TRBJ1-2 for the parts outside the CDR3, the full variable domain is EPEVTQTPSHQVTQMGQEVILRCVPISNHLYFYWYRQILGQKVEFLVSFYNNEISEKSEIFDDQFSVERPDGSNFTLKIRSTKLEDSAMYFCASKGGDYGYTFGSGTRLTVV.

The V call is TRBV6-6, the J call TRBJ1-1; D may be TRBD1 (6 bases). CDR3 size: 14 residues. From germline, CDR1 is MNHNY and CDR2 SVGAGI (reference sequence). With 0 bases removed from V and 3 bases from J, the gap between germline ends came to 8 bases. In DNA form, the CDR3 reads TGTGCCAGCAGTTACTCACAGGGCGACACTGAAGCTTTCTTT. Translating gives CASSYSQGDTEAFF.

The rearrangement links TRBV6-1 to TRBJ1-1; no definite D call. Trimming removed 6 bases at V and 0 bases at J, with 5 bases between. This CDR3 comprises 12 residues. CDR1 and CDR2 from the germline V gene are MNHNS and SASEGT. The CDR3 loop reads CASSTLNTEAFF. The CDR3 bases are TGTGCCAGCAGCACACTGAACACTGAAGCTTTCTTT.

The J gene is TRBJ2-5, the V gene TRBV5-1; TRBD1 matches 8 bases. The germline CDR1 and CDR2 sequences are SGHRS and YFSETQ. The J segment lost 5 bases and the V segment lost 0 bases, leaving 3 bases of the junction unmatched. This CDR3 is 14 amino acids long. The CDR3 loop is CASSLVGDRETQYF. For the CDR3, the DNA is TGCGCCAGCAGCTTGGTGGGGGACAGGGAGACCCAGTACTTC.

CDR3 in amino acids: CASSPPRGGAGELFF. CDR3 coding DNA: TGTGCCAGCAGCCCACCAAGAGGGGGGGCCGGGGAGCTGTTTTTT. J is TRBJ2-2 and V is TRBV5-4; tentatively, D is TRBD2 (7 bases). CDR1 and CDR2 (germline): SGHNT, YYREEE (reference sequence). V was shortened by 4 bases and J by 6 bases, with 16 bases between the two germline ends. The CDR3 sequence is 15 residues long. Drawing the rest from reference TRBV5-4 and TRBJ2-2, the complete variable domain is ETGVTQSPTHLIKTRGQQVTLRCSSQSGHNTVSWYQQALGQGPQFIFQYYREEENGRGNFPPRFSGLQFPNYSSELNVNALELDDSALYLCASSPPRGGAGELFFGEGSRLTVL.

The genes are TRBV25-1 and TRBJ2-5, with a tentative D call TRBD2 (6 bases). The CDR3 totals 12 residues. In germline, CDR1 is MGHDK, CDR2 SYGVNS. Trimming cost V 2 bases and J 5 bases, with 6 bases left between them. CDR3 in amino acids: CASSEAGETQYF. The DNA of the CDR3 is TGTGCCAGCAGTGAAGCGGGGGAGACCCAGTACTTC.

The gene calls are TRBV27 and TRBJ2-5; D not certain. The length of the CDR3 is 11 residues. V lost 7 bases and J 5 bases, leaving 8 bases between the germline ends. Germline CDR1 MNHEY, CDR2 SMNVEV (reference sequence). CDR3 coding DNA: TGTGCCAGCACCTCCCGTGAGACCCAGTACTTC. Its translation is CASTSRETQYF.

The sample holds one count of this clone. The V gene is TRBV27, the J gene TRBJ1-5; possibly TRBD1 for D (5 bases). Trimming removed 6 bases from V and 7 bases from J, with 16 bases in between. CDR3 length equals 14 residues. Germline-derived CDR1 and CDR2 are MNHEY and SMNVEV (reference sequence). Here the CDR3 reads CASSLGARGQPQHF. The CDR3, as DNA: TGTGCCAGCAGCTTGGGAGCACGGGGGCAGCCCCAGCATTTT.

The rearrangement links TRBV6-1 to TRBJ1-4, with a weak D call TRBD1 (5 bases). The CDR3 consists of 15 residues. V was pared by 0 bases and J by 8 bases, with 13 bases between. Germline CDR1 MNHNS, CDR2 SASEGT. CDR3 residues: CASSEARGIGEKLFF. DNA of the CDR3: TGTGCCAGCAGTGAAGCGCGGGGGATTGGGGAAAAACTGTTTTTT.

The rearrangement uses TRBV7-9 and TRBJ2-5, with 7 bases matching TRBD2. V shed 5 bases and J 4 bases; nucleotides not matched to a gene: 4. Per the germline V gene, CDR1 is SEHNR and CDR2 is FQNEAQ (reference sequence). CDR3 length equals 13 residues. The CDR3 loop is CASSPAGRETQYF. The CDR3, as DNA: TGTGCCAGCAGCCCAGCGGGGCGAGAGACCCAGTACTTC.

A single count supports this clone. The V gene is TRBV6-1, the J gene TRBJ1-5, with 10 bases identical to TRBD1. The V gene's germline CDR1 is MNHNS and CDR2 SASEGT. This CDR3 region has 14 residues. V shed 5 bases, J shed 7 bases, and the junction held 5 bases outside the gene matches. The CDR3 region is CASSSGQGLQPQHF. The CDR3, as DNA: TGTGCCAGCAGTTCGGGACAGGGGTTACAGCCCCAGCATTTT.

The rearrangement uses TRBV6-5 and TRBJ1-1; D is ambiguous. There are 15 residues in the CDR3. V lost 0 bases, J lost 0 bases, and 8 bases lay in between. CDR1 and CDR2 (germline): MNHEY, SVGAGI. The CDR3 reads CASSYSGSLNTEAFF. In DNA form, the CDR3 reads TGTGCCAGCAGTTACTCGGGCAGTTTGAACACTGAAGCTTTCTTT.

The chain recombines TRBV27 with TRBJ2-3; possibly TRBD2 for D (6 bases). V was trimmed by 6 bases and J by 2 bases, leaving 21 bases between them. CDR1 and CDR2 (germline): MNHEY, SMNVEV (reference sequence). This CDR3 has 17 amino acids. The CDR3 reads CASSPGNGAGITDTQYF. DNA of the CDR3: TGTGCCAGCAGCCCTGGAAACGGGGCGGGGATCACAGATACGCAGTATTTT.

V and J are TRBV20-1 and TRBJ2-7; TRBD1 might be the D (6 bases). Deletions cut 4 bases from V and 6 bases from J, with 10 bases between. The length of the CDR3 is 11 residues. Germline lookup yields CDR1 DFQATT and CDR2 SNEGSKA (reference sequence). CDR3 DNA: TGCAGTGCTAACCAGGGGTTCGAGCAGTACTTC. It yields the protein CSANQGFEQYF.

This clone was seen a few times. The genes are TRBV4-2 and TRBJ2-5, with 7 bases identical to TRBD1. This CDR3 region has 15 residues. CDR1 LGHNA and CDR2 YNFKEQ come from the germline V gene. V dropped 5 bases and J dropped 5; count of bases not matched to a gene: 11. CDR3 sequence: CASSSTPTGQETQYF. In nucleotides, the CDR3 is TGTGCCAGCAGCTCGACACCGACAGGGCAGGAGACCCAGTACTTC.

CDR3 in DNA: TGTGCCAGCACCCCGGAAGGGGGGGATTTCTATGGCTACACCTTC. Amino acids: CASTPEGGDFYGYTF. This chain links TRBV27 with TRBJ1-2; D might be TRBD1 (6 bases). V was cut by 7 bases and J by 4 bases, with 19 bases left in between. The germline V gene encodes CDR1 MNHEY and CDR2 SMNVEV (reference sequence). The CDR3 spans 15 residues.

The chain has TRBV27 and TRBJ1-2; perhaps TRBD1 as D (5 bases). The CDR3 is 16 amino acids. V was pared by 4 bases and J by 9 bases, with 24 bases between. From germline, CDR1 is MNHEY and CDR2 SMNVEV (reference sequence). The CDR3 bases are TGTGCCAGCAGTTATTTAGGGGAAGGAGAGGAGTTCAGCTACACCTTC. It codes for CASSYLGEGEEFSYTF.

V usage is TRBV9 and J usage is TRBJ1-1, with TRBD1 matching 9 bases. The ends lost 0 bases at V and 1 base at J; junction bases unmatched: 10. The CDR3 spans 18 residues. The germline V gene encodes CDR1 SGDLS and CDR2 YYNGEE. DNA of the CDR3: TGTGCCAGCAGCGTAGCATCCGCGGGGGGACAGGGGAACACTGAAGCTTTCTTT. It yields the protein CASSVASAGGQGNTEAFF.

The chain couples TRBV5-4 to TRBJ1-2; D remains unclear. CDR3 length equals 12 residues. Germline V gene sequence: CDR1 SGHNT, CDR2 YYREEE (reference sequence). V lost 0 bases to trimming and J lost 8 bases, with 8 bases between them. CDR3 in amino acids: CASSLAAEGYTF. The DNA for the CDR3 is TGTGCCAGCAGCTTGGCAGCGGAAGGCTACACCTTC. Full variable domain (rest looked up from reference TRBV5-4 and TRBJ1-2): ETGVTQSPTHLIKTRGQQVTLRCSSQSGHNTVSWYQQALGQGPQFIFQYYREEENGRGNFPPRFSGLQFPNYSSELNVNALELDDSALYLCASSLAAEGYTFGSGTRLTVV.

The chain is built from TRBV12-5 and TRBJ2-3; 10 bases are a match to TRBD1. The CDR3 spans 16 residues. J was trimmed by 8 bases and V by 1 base; bases with no gene match: 9. Looked up from germline, CDR1 is LGHNT and CDR2 is FRNRAP. The chain's CDR3 is CASGLGRDRGHVTQYF. DNA of the CDR3: TGTGCTAGTGGTTTGGGACGGGACAGGGGCCACGTTACGCAGTATTTT.

The gene calls are TRBV19 and TRBJ1-2, with 8 bases identical to TRBD1. Per the germline V gene, CDR1 is LNHDA and CDR2 is SQIVND (reference sequence). The CDR3 is made up of 15 amino acids. Trimming at V came to 3 bases and at J to 3 bases, leaving 6 bases not matched to a gene. The CDR3 loop is CASSISAGGYYGYTF. CDR3 sequence (DNA): TGTGCCAGTAGTATCTCCGCAGGGGGCTACTATGGCTACACCTTC.

V usage is TRBV18 and J usage is TRBJ2-1; 8 bases agree with TRBD1. The CDR3 consists of 15 residues. With V trimmed by 3 bases and J by 5 bases, 6 bases remained unmatched. CDR1 and CDR2 from the germline V gene are KGHSH and LQKENI. The CDR3 region is CASSPDRGMDNEQFF. CDR3 nucleotides: TGTGCCAGCTCACCTGACAGGGGTATGGACAATGAGCAGTTCTTC.